A single sample gave rise to the 26 T cell receptor beta chains below, sequenced in a study of control samples from healthy donors and cancer patients (dated by TCRdb to about 2020). Library preparation used the immunoSEQ multiplex PCR assay. TCRdb stores this immuneACCESS table with in-frame sequences only. Part of the clones is absent; in the studies checked, under half of the shortfall reflects unresolved V genes, and no reason is known for the rest. This sample is represented by approximately 99,000 clones; 70% to 85% of them were singletons. Around 6.2% of the sample comes from the top ten. Sequencing was carried out using blood. These receptors originate from a man aged 18 to 35 in good health.

The chain has TRBV6-2 or TRBV6-3 and TRBJ2-2, with TRBD2 matching over 13 bases. The CDR3 length is 15 residues. Germline CDR1 MNHEY, CDR2 SVGEGT. J lost 6 bases, V lost 6 bases, and 4 bases had no gene match. The CDR3 reads CASSRTSGGPGELFF. CDR3 nucleotides: TGTGCCAGCAGCCGGACTAGCGGGGGCCCCGGGGAGCTGTTTTTT.

With respect to this clone: Germline is not matched at one junction end, which may reflect a read error. This chain uses TRBV11-3 with TRBJ1-2; D is possibly TRBD1 (6 bases). Per the germline V gene, CDR1 is SGHNT and CDR2 is YENEEA. This CDR3 spans 12 amino acids. This CDR3 is CAGGRPNYGYTF. Here the CDR3 DNA reads TGCGCCGGGGGGCGGCCTAACTATGGCTACACCTTC. The variable domain in full, with the rest retrieved from reference TRBV11-3 and TRBJ1-2, is EAGVVQSPRYKIIEKKQPVAFWCNPISGHNTLYWYLQNLGQGPELLIRYENEEAVDDSQLPKDRFSAERLKGVDSTLKIQPAELGDSAVYLCAGGRPNYGYTFGSGTRLTVV.

V gene TRBV9 combines with J gene TRBJ1-2; TRBD1 agrees at 11 bases. Germline loops: CDR1 SGDLS, CDR2 YYNGEE. The CDR3 covers 15 residues. The V segment lost 0 bases and the J segment 7 bases; nucleotides outside the gene matches: 5. The CDR3 loop is CASSVEGQGARGYTF. The CDR3 DNA follows: TGTGCCAGCAGCGTAGAAGGACAGGGGGCTCGTGGCTACACCTTC.

This chain uses TRBV6-5 with TRBJ2-3; 10 bases match TRBD1. This CDR3 has 15 residues. V was clipped by 8 bases and J by 3 bases; unmatched bases: 8. Germline-derived CDR1 and CDR2 are MNHEY and SVGAGI. The CDR3: CASGRTGGVTDTQYF. The CDR3 nucleotides read TGTGCCAGCGGGAGGACAGGGGGAGTGACAGATACGCAGTATTTT.

The rearrangement links TRBV24-1 to TRBJ2-1; 7 nucleotides line up with TRBD1. The CDR3 totals 18 residues. After removal of 3 bases from V and 4 bases from J, the junction contained 14 bases not matched to a gene. Germline V gives CDR1 KGHDR, CDR2 SFDVKD. The CDR3: CATSDRPTGRQFYNEQFF. Written as DNA, the CDR3 is TGTGCCACCAGTGATCGCCCGACAGGGCGTCAGTTTTACAATGAGCAGTTCTTC.

The chain has TRBV4-1 and TRBJ1-4; D remains ambiguous. The ends were cut back, 4 bases at V and 3 bases at J, with 9 bases in the middle. Germline V gives CDR1 MGHRA, CDR2 YSYEKL. The CDR3 has 14 residues. DNA of the CDR3: TGCGCCAGCAGCCCTTTTGGCGCTAATGAAAAACTGTTTTTT. Translating it yields CASSPFGANEKLFF.

The V and J genes are TRBV29-1 and TRBJ2-7, with 8 bases matching TRBD1. CDR3 length: 15 residues. Germline V gene lookup returns CDR1 SQVTM and CDR2 ANQGSEA. Trimming removed 3 bases from V and 5 bases from J; junction bases left unmatched: 12. CDR3 DNA sequence: TGCAGCGTTGATGGGACAGGAAAAAAAGTAAACGAGCAGTACTTC. The encoded protein is CSVDGTGKKVNEQYF.

This chain links TRBV2 with TRBJ2-3; D gene ambiguous. Germline V lookup: CDR1 SNHLY, CDR2 FYNNEI. The CDR3 length is 14 residues. The V end lost 7 bases, the J end lost 0 bases, and 11 bases lay between the germline ends. CDR3 amino acids: CASKWKSSTDTQYF. In nucleotides, the CDR3 is TGTGCCAGCAAGTGGAAGTCCAGCACAGATACGCAGTATTTT.

This clone has just one count. The chain couples TRBV5-1 to TRBJ2-6; maybe TRBD1 (6 bases). The CDR3 has 13 amino acids. Between the trimmed V and J ends, which lost 6 bases and 4 bases, there was a span of 8 bases. Germline V gives CDR1 SGHRS, CDR2 YFSETQ. The CDR3 is CASKGDGANVLTF. In DNA, the CDR3 is TGCGCCAGCAAGGGGGACGGGGCCAACGTCCTGACTTTC. Based on the CDR3 plus reference TRBV5-1 and TRBJ2-6, the full variable domain is KAGVTQTPRYLIKTRGQQVTLSCSPISGHRSVSWYQQTPGQGLQFLFEYFSETQRNKGNFPGRFSGRQFSNSRSEMNVSTLELGDSALYLCASKGDGANVLTFGAGSRLTVL.

V usage is TRBV29-1 and J usage is TRBJ1-3; D call uncertain. This CDR3 comprises 15 residues. V dropped 6 bases and J dropped 5 bases, with 20 bases sitting between them. Germline V gene sequence: CDR1 SQVTM, CDR2 ANQGSEA. The CDR3 loop is CSVLLTRFGRNTIYF. Written as DNA, the CDR3 is TGCAGCGTCCTACTAACTCGATTTGGGAGAAACACCATATATTTT.

The chain links TRBV12-5 to TRBJ1-1; D remains ambiguous. V gave up 3 bases and J gave up 5 bases, with 10 bases separating them. The CDR3 has 13 amino acids. The germline V gene has CDR1 LGHNT and CDR2 FRNRAP. The CDR3 spells CASGLYRDTEAFF. CDR3 sequence (DNA): TGTGCTAGTGGTTTATATAGGGATACTGAAGCTTTCTTT.

The count of this clone is one. The rearrangement uses TRBV7-6 and TRBJ1-4; no firm D call. Trimming stripped 3 bases from V and 3 bases from J, with 8 bases between. This CDR3 has 14 amino acids. Germline V lookup: CDR1 SGHVS, CDR2 FNYEAQ. The CDR3 sequence: CASSFLGSNEKLFF. CDR3 sequence (DNA): TGTGCCAGCAGCTTTTTAGGGTCTAATGAAAAACTGTTTTTT. Looking up the rest from reference TRBV7-6 and TRBJ1-4 gives the full variable domain: GAGVSQSPRYKVTKRGQDVALRCDPISGHVSLYWYRQALGQGPEFLTYFNYEAQQDKSGLPNDRFSAERPEGSISTLTIQRTEQRDSAMYRCASSFLGSNEKLFFGSGTQLSVL.

This rearrangement joins TRBV28 to TRBJ1-4; TRBD1 agrees at 10 bases. With V trimmed by 4 bases and J by 0 bases, 5 bases remained unmatched. Germline CDR1 reads MDHEN; CDR2 reads SYDVKM. The CDR3 extends over 17 amino acids. The DNA of the CDR3 is TGTGCCAGCAGTTCACTAGGACAGGGGGCAACTAATGAAAAACTGTTTTTT. It codes for CASSSLGQGATNEKLFF.

The chain is built from TRBV5-4 and TRBJ2-1; no clear D gene. CDR1 is SGHNT and CDR2 is YYREEE in the germline V gene (reference sequence). CDR3 size: 12 residues. Between the trimmed V and J ends, which lost 0 bases and 8 bases, there was a span of 6 bases. DNA of the CDR3: TGTGCCAGCAGCTTGGTGGGCCATGAGCAGTTCTTC. Amino acid sequence: CASSLVGHEQFF.

The chain links TRBV2 to TRBJ2-7, with TRBD1 matching 9 bases. Trimming removed 3 bases from V and 3 bases from J; junction bases left unmatched: 9. The CDR3 has 16 amino acids. CDR1 and CDR2 from the germline V gene are SNHLY and FYNNEI. CDR3 amino acids: CASSDVLRDRDYEQYF. CDR3 in DNA: TGTGCCAGCAGTGACGTGTTGAGGGACAGGGACTACGAGCAGTACTTC.

The chain joins TRBV2 to TRBJ2-1; D ambiguous. Germline CDR1 reads SNHLY; CDR2 reads FYNNEI. V was clipped by 7 bases and J by 9 bases, with 10 bases between them. The CDR3 has 11 amino acids. The CDR3 spells CASNRHIEQFF. The CDR3 DNA sequence: TGTGCCAGCAACCGACATATTGAGCAGTTCTTC.

This chain connects TRBV2 to TRBJ1-2; D remains ambiguous. The CDR3 runs to 13 residues. Germline CDR1 is SNHLY and CDR2 is FYNNEI. Trimming removed 2 bases from V and 4 bases from J, with 8 bases in between. The CDR3 DNA sequence: TGTGCCAGCAGTGAAAGGGAGAGCTATGGCTACACCTTC. Its translation is CASSERESYGYTF.

V gene TRBV30 combines with J gene TRBJ1-2; D ambiguous. The CDR3 runs to 15 residues. The ends were cut back, 2 bases at V and 0 bases at J, with 13 bases in the middle. Germline assignment: CDR1 GTSNPN and CDR2 SVGIG (reference sequence). The CDR3 sequence is CAWSPAQIPNYGYTF. Written as DNA, the CDR3 is TGTGCCTGGAGTCCCGCTCAGATTCCTAACTATGGCTACACCTTC. Full variable domain (remainder filled in from reference TRBV30 and TRBJ1-2): SQTIHQWPATLVQPVGSPLSLECTVEGTSNPNLYWYRQAAGRGLQLLFYSVGIGQISSEVPQNLSASRPQDRQFILSSKKLLLSDSGFYLCAWSPAQIPNYGYTFGSGTRLTVV.

The chain recombines TRBV23-1 with TRBJ1-5; 8 positions agree with TRBD1. TRBV23-1 is recorded as an ORF, its role being uncertain. The CDR3 consists of 16 residues. V was clipped by 3 bases and J by 3 bases; unmatched bases: 7. CDR3 in amino acids: CASSHSPDRVNQPQHF. CDR3 coding DNA: TGCGCCAGCAGTCACTCCCCGGACAGGGTCAATCAGCCCCAGCATTTT.

V and J are TRBV24-1 and TRBJ2-7; D is uncertain. The ends were cut back, 3 bases at V and 7 bases at J, with 18 bases in the middle. Per the germline V gene, CDR1 is KGHDR and CDR2 is SFDVKD. CDR3 length: 15 residues. The CDR3 loop is CATSDRPGLKEEQYV. The DNA of the CDR3 is TGTGCCACCAGTGATCGGCCAGGCCTTAAGGAGGAGCAGTACGTC.

This clone was observed a few times. The chain links TRBV5-1 to TRBJ2-1; D might be TRBD2 (5 bases). CDR3 length: 14 residues. Germline V gives CDR1 SGHRS, CDR2 YFSETQ. Deletions cut 0 bases from V and 5 bases from J, with 9 bases between. CDR3 in amino acids: CASSLVRGNNEQFF. CDR3 bases: TGCGCCAGCAGCTTGGTACGGGGTAACAATGAGCAGTTCTTC.

This clone was seen only a few times. The chain couples TRBV3-1 (or the pseudogene TRBV3-2) to TRBJ1-2; D is uncertain. CDR3 length: 15 amino acids. The V end lost 0 bases, the J end lost 1 base, and 9 bases lay between the germline ends. CDR1 is LGHDT and CDR2 is YNNKEL in the germline V gene (reference sequence). The CDR3 bases are TGTGCCAGCAGCCAAGACAGTAGCGTTAACTATGGCTACACCTTC. It specifies CASSQDSSVNYGYTF.

This clone was seen only a few times. The rearrangement links TRBV6-1 to TRBJ1-2; D ambiguous. The germline V gene has CDR1 MNHNS and CDR2 SASEGT. The CDR3 is made up of 13 amino acids. V lost 3 bases to trimming and J lost 5 bases, with 10 bases between them. CDR3 DNA sequence: TGTGCCAGCAGTGAGAGTGCTCGGTATGGCTACACCTTC. Protein: CASSESARYGYTF.

The gene calls are TRBV10-3 and TRBJ1-1; D possibly corresponds to TRBD1 (5 bases). Trimming stripped 0 bases from V and 7 bases from J, with 12 bases between. Germline V gene lookup returns CDR1 ENHRY and CDR2 SYGVKD. The CDR3 is 14 amino acids. The CDR3 region has the DNA TGTGCCATCAGTGAGTCCGGGGGTGCCCTTGAAGCTTTCTTT. Translated: CAISESGGALEAFF.

The chain is built from TRBV7-2 and TRBJ2-5; a weak D match, TRBD2 (7 bases). The CDR3 has 16 amino acids. Per germline, CDR1 SGHTA and CDR2 FQGNSA. V was trimmed by 0 bases and J by 5 bases, leaving 16 bases between them. Here the CDR3 DNA reads TGTGCCAGCAGCTTAGCCGTCGGGGGGCCGCGGGAGACCCAGTACTTC. Encoded protein: CASSLAVGGPRETQYF.

The V and J genes are TRBV25-1 and TRBJ1-5; TRBD1 matches 8 bases. Germline V gene data show CDR1 as MGHDK and CDR2 as SYGVNS. The V gene end was trimmed by 4 bases and the J gene end by 4 bases; junction bases not matched to a gene: 6. The CDR3 is made up of 15 amino acids. CDR3 sequence reads: CASSARGLGNQPQHF. The CDR3 coding sequence is TGTGCCAGCAGTGCCAGGGGGCTTGGGAATCAGCCCCAGCATTTT.